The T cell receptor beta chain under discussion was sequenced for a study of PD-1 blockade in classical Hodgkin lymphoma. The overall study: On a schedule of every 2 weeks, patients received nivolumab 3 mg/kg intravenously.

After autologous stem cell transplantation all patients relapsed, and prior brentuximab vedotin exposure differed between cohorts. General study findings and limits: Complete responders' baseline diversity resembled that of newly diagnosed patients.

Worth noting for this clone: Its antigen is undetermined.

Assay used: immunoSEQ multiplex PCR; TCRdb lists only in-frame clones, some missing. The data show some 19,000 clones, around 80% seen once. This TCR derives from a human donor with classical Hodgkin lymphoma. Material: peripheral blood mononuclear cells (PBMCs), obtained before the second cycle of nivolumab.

The CDR3 here is CASSLPGLYSNQPQHF. In DNA, the CDR3 is TGTGCCAGTAGTCTCCCTGGACTGTATAGCAATCAGCCCCAGCATTTT. V is TRBV19 and J is TRBJ1-5; D unresolved. V was trimmed by 5 bases and J by 0 bases, leaving 14 bases between them. Germline V gene sequence: CDR1 LNHDA, CDR2 SQIVND (reference sequence). CDR3 length: 16 residues.